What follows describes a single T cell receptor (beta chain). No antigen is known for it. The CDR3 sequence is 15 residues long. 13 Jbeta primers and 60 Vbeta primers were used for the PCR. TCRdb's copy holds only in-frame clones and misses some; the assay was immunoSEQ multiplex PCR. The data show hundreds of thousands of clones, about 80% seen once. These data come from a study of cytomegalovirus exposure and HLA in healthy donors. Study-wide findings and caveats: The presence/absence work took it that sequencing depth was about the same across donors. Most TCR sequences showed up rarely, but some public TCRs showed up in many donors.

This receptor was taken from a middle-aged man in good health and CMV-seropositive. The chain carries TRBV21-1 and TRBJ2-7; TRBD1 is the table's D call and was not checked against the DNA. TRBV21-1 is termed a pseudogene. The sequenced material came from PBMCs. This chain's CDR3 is CASSKVLGARYEQYF. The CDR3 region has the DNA TGTGCCAGCAGCAAGGTGCTAGGGGCAAGATACGAGCAGTACTTC.